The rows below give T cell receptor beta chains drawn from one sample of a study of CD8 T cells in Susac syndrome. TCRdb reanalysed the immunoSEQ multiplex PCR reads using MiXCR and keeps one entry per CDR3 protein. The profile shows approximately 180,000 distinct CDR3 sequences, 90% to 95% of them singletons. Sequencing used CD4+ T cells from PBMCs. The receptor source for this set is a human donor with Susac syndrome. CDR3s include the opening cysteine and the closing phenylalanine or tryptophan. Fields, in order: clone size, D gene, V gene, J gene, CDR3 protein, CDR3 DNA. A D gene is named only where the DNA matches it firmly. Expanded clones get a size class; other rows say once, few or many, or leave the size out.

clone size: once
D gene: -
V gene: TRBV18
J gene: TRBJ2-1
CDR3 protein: CASSPPGRGKKNEQFF
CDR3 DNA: TGTGCCAGCTCACCACCGGGCAGGGGTAAGAAGAATGAGCAGTTCTTC

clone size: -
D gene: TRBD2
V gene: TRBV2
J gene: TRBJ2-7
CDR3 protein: CASSPTSGVNYEQYF
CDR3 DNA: TGTGCCAGCAGTCCTACTAGCGGGGTAAACTACGAGCAGTACTTC

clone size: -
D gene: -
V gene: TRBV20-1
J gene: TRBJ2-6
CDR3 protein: CSATPSAATGANVLTF
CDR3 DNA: TGCAGTGCTACACCCTCTGCAGCTACTGGGGCCAACGTCCTGACTTTC

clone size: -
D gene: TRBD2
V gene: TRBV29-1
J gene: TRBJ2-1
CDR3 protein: CSVKGLAGNNEQFF
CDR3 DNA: TGCAGCGTTAAAGGACTAGCGGGAAACAATGAGCAGTTCTTC

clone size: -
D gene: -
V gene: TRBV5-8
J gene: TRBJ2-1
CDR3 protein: CASSLGPPEQFF
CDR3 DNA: TGTGCCAGCAGCTTGGGGCCCCCTGAGCAGTTCTTC

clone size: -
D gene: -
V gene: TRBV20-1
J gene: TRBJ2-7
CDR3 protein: CSANGASYEQYF
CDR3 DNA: TGCAGTGCTAACGGGGCTTCCTACGAGCAGTACTTC

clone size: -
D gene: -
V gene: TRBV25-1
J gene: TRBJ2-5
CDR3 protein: CASSDLAKETQYF
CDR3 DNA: TGTGCCAGCAGTGATCTAGCAAAAGAGACCCAGTACTTC

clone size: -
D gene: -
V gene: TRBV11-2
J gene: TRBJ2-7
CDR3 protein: CASSWASYEQYF
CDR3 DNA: TGTGCCAGCAGCTGGGCTTCCTACGAGCAGTACTTC

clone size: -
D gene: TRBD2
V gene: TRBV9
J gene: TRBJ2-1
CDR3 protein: CASSGGLAALLGNEQFF
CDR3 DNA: TGTGCCAGCAGCGGAGGCCTAGCGGCTCTATTGGGGAATGAGCAGTTCTTC

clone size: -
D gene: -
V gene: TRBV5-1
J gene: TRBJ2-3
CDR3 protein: CASSHTPDTQYF
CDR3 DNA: TGCGCCAGCAGCCATACCCCAGATACGCAGTATTTT

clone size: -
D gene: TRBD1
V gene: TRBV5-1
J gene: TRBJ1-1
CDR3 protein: CASSFRDRATEAFF
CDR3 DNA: TGCGCCAGCAGCTTCCGGGACAGGGCCACTGAAGCTTTCTTT

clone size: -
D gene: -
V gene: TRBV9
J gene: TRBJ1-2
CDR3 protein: CASSRGTGGGYTF
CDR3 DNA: TGTGCCAGCAGCCGAGGGACCGGCGGCGGCTACACCTTC

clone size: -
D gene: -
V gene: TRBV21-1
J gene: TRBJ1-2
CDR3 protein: CASSLTGTDYGYTF
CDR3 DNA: TGTGCCAGCAGCTTAACCGGGACCGACTATGGCTACACCTTC

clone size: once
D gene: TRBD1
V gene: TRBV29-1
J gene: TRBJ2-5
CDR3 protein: CSGTGTGGRETQYF
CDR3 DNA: TGCAGCGGAACCGGGACAGGGGGCCGGGAGACCCAGTACTTC

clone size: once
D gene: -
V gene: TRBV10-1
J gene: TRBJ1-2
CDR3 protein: CASKPDRPYGYTF
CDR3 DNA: TGCGCCAGCAAGCCCGACAGACCCTATGGCTACACCTTC

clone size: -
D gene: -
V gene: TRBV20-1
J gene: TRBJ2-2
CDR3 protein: CSARSGRQNTGELFF
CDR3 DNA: TGCAGTGCTAGATCGGGCCGACAGAACACCGGGGAGCTGTTTTTT

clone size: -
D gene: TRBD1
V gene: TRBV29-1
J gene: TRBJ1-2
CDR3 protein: CSVAEGQGTGYTF
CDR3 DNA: TGCAGCGTTGCGGAAGGACAGGGAACTGGCTACACCTTC

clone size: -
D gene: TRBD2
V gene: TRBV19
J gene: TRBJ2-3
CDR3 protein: CASGTSGITDTQYF
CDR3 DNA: TGTGCCAGTGGGACTAGCGGGATTACAGATACGCAGTATTTT

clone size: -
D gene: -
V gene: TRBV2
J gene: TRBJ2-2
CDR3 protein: CASSVRVAGELFF
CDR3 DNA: TGTGCCAGCAGTGTAAGGGTGGCCGGGGAGCTGTTTTTT

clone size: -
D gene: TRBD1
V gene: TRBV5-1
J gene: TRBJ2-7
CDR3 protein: CASRSDRRNSYEQYF
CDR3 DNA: TGCGCCAGCAGATCGGACAGGCGAAACTCCTACGAGCAGTACTTC

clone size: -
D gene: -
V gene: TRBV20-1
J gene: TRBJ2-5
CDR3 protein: CSGFRDTQETQYF
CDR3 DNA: TGCAGTGGCTTCCGGGACACCCAAGAGACCCAGTACTTC

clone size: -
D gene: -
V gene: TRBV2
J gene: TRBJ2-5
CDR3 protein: CASNTGMETQYF
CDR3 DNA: TGTGCCAGCAATACAGGGATGGAGACCCAGTACTTC

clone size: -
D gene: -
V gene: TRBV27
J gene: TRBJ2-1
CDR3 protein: CASSLGPAGYNEQFF
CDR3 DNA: TGTGCCAGCAGTTTAGGGCCCGCTGGATACAATGAGCAGTTCTTC

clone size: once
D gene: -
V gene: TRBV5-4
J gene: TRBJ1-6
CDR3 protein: CASSPGGDSPLHF
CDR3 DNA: TGTGCCAGCAGCCCCGGGGGGGATTCACCCCTCCACTTT

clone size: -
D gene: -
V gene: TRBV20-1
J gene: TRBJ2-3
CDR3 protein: CSGIPLTDTQYF
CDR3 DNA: TGCAGTGGGATCCCCCTAACAGATACGCAGTATTTT

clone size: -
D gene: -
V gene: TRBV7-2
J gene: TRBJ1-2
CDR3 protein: CASSLVGGQWATF
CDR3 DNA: TGTGCCAGCAGCTTAGTAGGGGGGCAATGGGCCACCTTC

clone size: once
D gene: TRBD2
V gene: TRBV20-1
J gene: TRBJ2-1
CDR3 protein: CSARDWRGTVAVSSYNEQFF
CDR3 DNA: TGCAGTGCTAGAGACTGGCGGGGGACGGTAGCGGTGAGCTCCTACAATGAGCAGTTCTTC

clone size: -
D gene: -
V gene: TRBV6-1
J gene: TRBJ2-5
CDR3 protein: CASSALTQETQYF
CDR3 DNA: TGTGCCAGCAGTGCGCTGACCCAAGAGACCCAGTACTTC

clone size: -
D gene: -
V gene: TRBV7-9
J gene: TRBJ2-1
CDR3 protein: CASSSQGSHEQFF
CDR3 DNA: TGTGCCAGCAGCTCCCAGGGGTCTCATGAGCAGTTCTTC

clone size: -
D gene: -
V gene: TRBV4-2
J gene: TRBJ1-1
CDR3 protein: CASSQGWDGTEAFF
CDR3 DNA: TGTGCCAGCAGCCAAGGATGGGACGGCACTGAAGCTTTCTTT

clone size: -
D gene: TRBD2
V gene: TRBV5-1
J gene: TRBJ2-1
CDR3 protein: CASSLASGLYNEQFF
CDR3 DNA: TGCGCCAGCAGCTTGGCTAGCGGCCTCTACAATGAGCAGTTCTTC

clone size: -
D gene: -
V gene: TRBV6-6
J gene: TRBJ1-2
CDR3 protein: CASSPRGGGYGYTF
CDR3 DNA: TGTGCCAGCAGCCCTCGGGGAGGGGGCTATGGCTACACCTTC

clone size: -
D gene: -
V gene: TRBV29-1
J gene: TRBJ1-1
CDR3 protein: CSVRGPGAEAFF
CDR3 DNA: TGCAGCGTCCGGGGACCCGGGGCTGAAGCTTTCTTT

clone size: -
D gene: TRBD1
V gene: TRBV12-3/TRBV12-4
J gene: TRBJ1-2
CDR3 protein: CASHTGDYGYTF
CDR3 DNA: TGTGCCAGCCATACAGGGGATTATGGCTACACCTTC

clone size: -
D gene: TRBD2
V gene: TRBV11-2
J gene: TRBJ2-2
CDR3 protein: CASSLDRTSGRTGELFF
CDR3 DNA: TGTGCCAGCAGCTTAGATCGGACTAGCGGGAGAACCGGGGAGCTGTTTTTT

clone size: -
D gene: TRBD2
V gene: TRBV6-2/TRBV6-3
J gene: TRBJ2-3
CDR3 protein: CASSPTRTSGVTDTQYF
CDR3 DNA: TGTGCCAGCAGCCCAACTCGGACTAGCGGGGTCACAGATACGCAGTATTTT

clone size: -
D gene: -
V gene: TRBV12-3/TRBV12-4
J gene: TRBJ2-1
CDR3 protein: CASSHTARNSEQFF
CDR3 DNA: TGTGCCAGCAGTCACACCGCCAGGAATTCAGAGCAGTTCTTC

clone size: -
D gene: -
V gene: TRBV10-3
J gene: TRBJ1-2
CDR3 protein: CAISESPTMSYGYTF
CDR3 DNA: TGTGCCATCAGTGAGTCCCCGACTATGTCCTATGGCTACACCTTC

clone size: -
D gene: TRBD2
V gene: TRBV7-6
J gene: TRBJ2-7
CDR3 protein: CASSQRLAGGDAYEQYF
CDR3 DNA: TGTGCCAGCAGCCAAAGACTAGCGGGGGGCGACGCGTACGAGCAGTACTTC

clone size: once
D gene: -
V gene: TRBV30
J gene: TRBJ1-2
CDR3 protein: CAWSEVHGYTF
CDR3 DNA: TGTGCCTGGAGTGAGGTGCATGGCTACACCTTC

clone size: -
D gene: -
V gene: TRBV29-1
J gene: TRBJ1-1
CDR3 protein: CSVEVRGSTEAFF
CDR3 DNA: TGCAGCGTTGAAGTTCGGGGCTCTACTGAAGCTTTCTTT

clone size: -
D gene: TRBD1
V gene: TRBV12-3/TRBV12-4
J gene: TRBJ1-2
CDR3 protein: CASRRTGTESGYTF
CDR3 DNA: TGTGCCAGCAGACGTACCGGGACAGAAAGTGGCTACACCTTC

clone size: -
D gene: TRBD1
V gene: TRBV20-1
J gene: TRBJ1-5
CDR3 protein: CSARPDRGNQPQHF
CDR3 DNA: TGCAGTGCTAGACCTGACAGGGGGAATCAGCCCCAGCATTTT

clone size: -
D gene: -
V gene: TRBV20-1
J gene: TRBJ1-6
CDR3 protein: CSAREGGVRDSPLHF
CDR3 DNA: TGCAGTGCTAGAGAAGGAGGGGTGAGGGATTCACCCCTCCACTTT

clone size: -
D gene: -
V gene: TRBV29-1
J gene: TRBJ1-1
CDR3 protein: CSVDPGRGTEAFF
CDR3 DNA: TGCAGCGTTGATCCAGGGCGGGGCACTGAAGCTTTCTTT

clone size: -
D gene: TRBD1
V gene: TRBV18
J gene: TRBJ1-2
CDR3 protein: CASSRDRRGGIYGYTF
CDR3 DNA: TGTGCCAGCTCACGGGACAGAAGAGGGGGCATCTATGGCTACACCTTC

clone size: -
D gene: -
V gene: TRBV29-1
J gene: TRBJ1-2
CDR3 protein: CSVGTNYGYTF
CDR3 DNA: TGCAGCGTTGGGACCAACTATGGCTACACCTTC

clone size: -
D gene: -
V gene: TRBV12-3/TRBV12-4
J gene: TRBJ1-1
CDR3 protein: CASSRRGAQGEAFF
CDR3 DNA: TGTGCCAGCAGCCGCCGGGGTGCCCAGGGTGAAGCTTTCTTT

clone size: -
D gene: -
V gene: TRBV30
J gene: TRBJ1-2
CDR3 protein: CAWRARDTNYGYTF
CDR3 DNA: TGTGCCTGGAGGGCAAGGGACACTAACTATGGCTACACCTTC

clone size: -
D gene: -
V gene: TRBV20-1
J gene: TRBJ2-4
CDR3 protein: CSASAGEGVLAKNIQYF
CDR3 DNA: TGCAGTGCTAGTGCCGGGGAGGGGGTTTTAGCCAAAAACATTCAGTACTTC